This TCR beta chain was identified in a study of T cells in localized non-small cell lung cancer. This clone was observed a few times. The antigen remains unidentified. Method: immunoSEQ multiplex PCR; TCRdb's copy keeps in-frame clones and lacks some. The table has nearly 3,000 clones, more than 20% seen once. From germline, CDR1 is SGDLS and CDR2 YYNGEE. This CDR3 region has 15 residues. Trimming shortened V by 0 bases and J by 4 bases, and 11 bases separated the two germline ends. Points from the study as a whole: Tumor showed lower T cell clonality than uninvolved adjacent lung, where it was highest. Only one tumor region went through sequencing, so heterogeneity may still be there. Elevated circulating T cell density in blood was associated with longer overall survival.

The source is a man between 35 and 75 years old with stage III lung adenocarcinoma. The material was lung tumor tissue, obtained before any cancer treatment. The V gene is TRBV9, the J gene TRBJ2-1; no reliable D call. The CDR3 region is CASSVALGIYNEQFF. In nucleotides, the CDR3 is TGTGCCAGCAGCGTAGCTCTAGGCATATACAATGAGCAGTTCTTC.